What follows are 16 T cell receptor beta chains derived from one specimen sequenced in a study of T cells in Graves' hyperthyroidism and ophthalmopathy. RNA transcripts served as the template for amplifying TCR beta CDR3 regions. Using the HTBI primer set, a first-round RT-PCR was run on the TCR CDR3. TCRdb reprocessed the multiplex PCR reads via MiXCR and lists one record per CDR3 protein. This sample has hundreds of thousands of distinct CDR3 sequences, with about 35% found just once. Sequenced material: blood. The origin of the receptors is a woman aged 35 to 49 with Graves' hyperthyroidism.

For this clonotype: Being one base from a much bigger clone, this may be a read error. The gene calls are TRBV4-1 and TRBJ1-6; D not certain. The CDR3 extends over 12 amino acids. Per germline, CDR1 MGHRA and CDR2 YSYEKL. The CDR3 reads CASSQGGSPLQF. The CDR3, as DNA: TGCGCCAGCAGCCAAGGAGGATCACCCCTCCAGTTT.

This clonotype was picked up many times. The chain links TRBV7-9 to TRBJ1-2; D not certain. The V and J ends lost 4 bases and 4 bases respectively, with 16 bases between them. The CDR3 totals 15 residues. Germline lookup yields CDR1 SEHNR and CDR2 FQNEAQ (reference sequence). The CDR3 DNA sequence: TGTGCCAGCAGCTACACCCTCGACCGGGCCTATGGCTACACCTTC. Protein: CASSYTLDRAYGYTF.

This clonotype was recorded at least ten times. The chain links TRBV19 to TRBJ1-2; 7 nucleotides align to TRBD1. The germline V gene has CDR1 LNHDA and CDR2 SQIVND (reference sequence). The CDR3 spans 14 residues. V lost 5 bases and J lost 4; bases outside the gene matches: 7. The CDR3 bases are TGTGCCAGTAGTCTTTCGGACAGGAGCTATGGCTACACCTTC. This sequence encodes CASSLSDRSYGYTF.

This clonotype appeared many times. The CDR3, as DNA: TGTGCCAGCAGCCAAGGATCACTAGCGAGGGAGACCCAGTACTTC. As protein: CASSQGSLARETQYF. The V gene is TRBV14, the J gene TRBJ2-5; 7 positions agree with TRBD2. After removal of 1 base from V and 5 bases from J, the junction contained 7 bases not matched to a gene. Germline V gene lookup returns CDR1 SGHDN and CDR2 FVKESK. This CDR3 has 15 residues.

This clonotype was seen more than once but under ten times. The CDR3, as DNA: TGTGCCAGCAGTTTCGGCGCGGGGACTAATCCATACGAGCAGTACTTC. Translation: CASSFGAGTNPYEQYF. This chain connects TRBV6-8 to TRBJ2-7, with 7 bases identical to TRBD2. Germline trimming cut 4 bases from V and 4 bases from J; bases unmatched to any gene: 13. The CDR3 runs 16 residues. Germline assignment: CDR1 MNHGY and CDR2 SAAAGT.

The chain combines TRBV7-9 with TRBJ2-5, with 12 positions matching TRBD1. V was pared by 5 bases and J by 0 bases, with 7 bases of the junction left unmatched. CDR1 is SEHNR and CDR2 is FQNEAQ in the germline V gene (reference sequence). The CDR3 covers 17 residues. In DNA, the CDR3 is TGTGCCAGCAGCACGGGACAGGGGGCGGACAACCAAGAGACCCAGTACTTC. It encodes CASSTGQGADNQETQYF.

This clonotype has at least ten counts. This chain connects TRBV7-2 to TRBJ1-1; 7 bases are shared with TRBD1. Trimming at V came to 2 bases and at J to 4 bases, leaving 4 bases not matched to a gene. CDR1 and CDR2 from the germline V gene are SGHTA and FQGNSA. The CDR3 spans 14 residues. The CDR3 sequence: CASSLTGQSTEAFF. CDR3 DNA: TGTGCCAGCAGCTTAACGGGACAGTCCACTGAAGCTTTCTTT.

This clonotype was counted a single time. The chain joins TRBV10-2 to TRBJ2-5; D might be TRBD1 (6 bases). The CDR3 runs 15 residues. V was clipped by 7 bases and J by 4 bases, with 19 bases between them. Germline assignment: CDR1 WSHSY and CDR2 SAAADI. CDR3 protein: CASNPGTPDGETQYF. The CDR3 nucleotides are TGCGCCAGCAATCCCGGGACACCGGACGGAGAGACCCAGTACTTC.

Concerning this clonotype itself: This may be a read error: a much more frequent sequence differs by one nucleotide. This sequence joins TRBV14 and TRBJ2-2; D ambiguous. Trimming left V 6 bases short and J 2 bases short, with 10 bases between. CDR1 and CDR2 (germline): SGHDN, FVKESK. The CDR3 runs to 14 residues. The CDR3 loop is CASRDQVNTGELFF. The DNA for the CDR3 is TGTGCCAGCAGAGATCAAGTCAACACCGGGGAGCTGTTTTTT.

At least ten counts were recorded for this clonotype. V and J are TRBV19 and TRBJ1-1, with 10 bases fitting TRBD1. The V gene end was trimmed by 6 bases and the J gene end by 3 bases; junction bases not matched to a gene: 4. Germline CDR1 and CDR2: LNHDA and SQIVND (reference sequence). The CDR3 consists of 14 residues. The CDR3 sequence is CASSWTGGYTEAFF. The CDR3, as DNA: TGTGCCAGTAGCTGGACAGGGGGGTACACTGAAGCTTTCTTT.

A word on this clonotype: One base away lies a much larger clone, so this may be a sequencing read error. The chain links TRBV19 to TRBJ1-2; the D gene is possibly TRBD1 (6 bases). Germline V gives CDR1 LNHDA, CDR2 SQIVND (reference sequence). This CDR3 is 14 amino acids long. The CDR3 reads CTSSTTGPLYGYTF. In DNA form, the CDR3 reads TGTACCAGTAGTACGACAGGACCCCTCTATGGCTACACCTTC.

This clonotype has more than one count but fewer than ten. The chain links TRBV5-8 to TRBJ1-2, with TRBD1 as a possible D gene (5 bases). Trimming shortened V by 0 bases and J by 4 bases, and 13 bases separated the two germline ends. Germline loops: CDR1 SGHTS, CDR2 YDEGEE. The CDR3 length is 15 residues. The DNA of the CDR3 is TGTGCCAGCAGCTTGGAAATCAGGGCTACCTATGGCTACACCTTC. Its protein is CASSLEIRATYGYTF.

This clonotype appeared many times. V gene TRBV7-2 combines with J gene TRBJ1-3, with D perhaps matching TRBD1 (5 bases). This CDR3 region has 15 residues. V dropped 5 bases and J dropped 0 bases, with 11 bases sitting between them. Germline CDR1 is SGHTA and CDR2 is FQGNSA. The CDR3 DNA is TGTGCCAGCAGCAACGGACAATTCTCTGGAAACACCATATATTTT. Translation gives CASSNGQFSGNTIYF.

The CDR3 loop is CASSFMIFSGGEIYEQYF. CDR3 DNA sequence: TGTGCCAGCAGCTTCATGATCTTTAGCGGGGGGGAAATCTACGAGCAGTACTTC. The V and J genes are TRBV7-2 and TRBJ2-7; 11 bases map to TRBD2. CDR1 SGHTA and CDR2 FQGNSA come from the germline V gene. The V segment lost 3 bases and the J segment 3 bases; nucleotides outside the gene matches: 13. This CDR3 is 18 amino acids long.

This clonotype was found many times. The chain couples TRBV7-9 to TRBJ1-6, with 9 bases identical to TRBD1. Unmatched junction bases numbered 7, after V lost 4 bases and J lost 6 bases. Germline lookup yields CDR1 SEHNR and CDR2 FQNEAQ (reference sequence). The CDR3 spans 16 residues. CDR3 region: CASSSLGQGGNSPLHF. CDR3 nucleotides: TGTGCCAGCAGCTCACTGGGACAGGGTGGTAATTCACCCCTCCACTTT.

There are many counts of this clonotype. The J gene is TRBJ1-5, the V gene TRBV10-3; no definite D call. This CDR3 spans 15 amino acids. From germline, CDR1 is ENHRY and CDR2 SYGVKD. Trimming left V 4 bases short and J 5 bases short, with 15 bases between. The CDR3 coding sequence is TGTGCCATCAGTGCCGGATCCGGGGTTGATCAGCCCCAGCATTTT. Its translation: CAISAGSGVDQPQHF.